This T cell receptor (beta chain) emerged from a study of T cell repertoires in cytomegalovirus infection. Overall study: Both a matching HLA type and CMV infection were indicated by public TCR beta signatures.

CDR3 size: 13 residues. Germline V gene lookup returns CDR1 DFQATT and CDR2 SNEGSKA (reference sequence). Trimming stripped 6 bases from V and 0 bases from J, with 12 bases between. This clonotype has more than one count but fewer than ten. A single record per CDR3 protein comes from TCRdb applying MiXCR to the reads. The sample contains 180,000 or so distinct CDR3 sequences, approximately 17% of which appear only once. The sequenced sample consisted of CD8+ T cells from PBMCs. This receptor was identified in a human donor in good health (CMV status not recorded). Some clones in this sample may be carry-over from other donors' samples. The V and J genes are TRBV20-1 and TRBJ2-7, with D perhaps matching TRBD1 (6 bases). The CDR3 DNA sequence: TGCAGTGCCCCCGGGACAAACTCCTACGAGCAGTACTTC. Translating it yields CSAPGTNSYEQYF.